Presented here are 16 T cell receptor beta chains from one specimen sequenced in a study of T cells in Graves' hyperthyroidism and ophthalmopathy. TCR beta CDR3 regions were amplified from RNA transcripts. TCR CDR3 underwent first-round RT-PCR with the HTBI primer set. TCRdb recomputed calls from the multiplex PCR reads with MiXCR, one row per CDR3 protein. Here the sample spans around 280,000 distinct CDR3 sequences, about an eighth being singletons. Sequencing input: blood. These receptor sequences come from a woman between 25 and 40 years old with Graves' hyperthyroidism that later progressed to Graves' ophthalmopathy.

At least ten counts were recorded for this clonotype. V usage is TRBV6-1 and J usage is TRBJ1-6; 7 bases match TRBD1. This CDR3 comprises 14 residues. CDR1 MNHNS and CDR2 SASEGT come from the germline V gene. The V and J ends lost 3 bases and 7 bases, in that order; junction bases with no gene match: 3. For the CDR3, the DNA is TGTGCCAGCAGTGAGCAGACAGGGAATTCACCCCTCCACTTT. As protein: CASSEQTGNSPLHF.

This clonotype was counted a few times. The chain carries TRBV11-2 and TRBJ2-2; D not resolved. CDR3 length: 14 residues. Germline V gene sequence: CDR1 SGHAT, CDR2 FQNNGV. Trimming removed 4 bases from V and 4 bases from J, with 10 bases in between. This CDR3 reads CASSSTRGTGELFF. For the CDR3, the DNA is TGTGCCAGCAGCTCGACCCGCGGCACCGGGGAGCTGTTTTTT.

At least ten counts were recorded for this clonotype. The gene calls are TRBV20-1 and TRBJ2-1; TRBD2 matches at 8 bases. The trim removed 0 bases at V and 6 bases at J, leaving 7 bases unmatched. CDR1 and CDR2 from the germline V gene are DFQATT and SNEGSKA (reference sequence). There are 15 residues in the CDR3. The CDR3 reads CSARDPAGDSNEQFF. The CDR3 DNA follows: TGCAGTGCTAGAGATCCAGCGGGAGACTCCAATGAGCAGTTCTTC.

This clonotype appeared a few times. The chain has TRBV18 and TRBJ1-2; D is possibly TRBD1 (6 bases). Per the germline V gene, CDR1 is KGHSH and CDR2 is LQKENI. The CDR3 spans 14 residues. V was clipped by 3 bases and J by 4 bases, with 12 bases between them. CDR3 in amino acids: CASSPPRGAYGYTF. CDR3 bases: TGTGCCAGCTCACCCCCACGGGGGGCCTATGGCTACACCTTC.

This clonotype was seen many times. At one end, the junction sequence differs from germline, possibly due to a read error. The chain carries TRBV20-1 and TRBJ1-5; D is possibly TRBD1 (5 bases). The CDR3 runs to 12 residues. Germline V gene sequence: CDR1 DFQATT, CDR2 SNEGSKA (reference sequence). CDR3: CSASRANQPLHF. DNA of the CDR3: TGCAGTGCGTCCAGGGCCAATCAGCCCCTGCATTTT.

Ten or more counts support this clonotype. The chain carries TRBV6-2 or TRBV6-3 and TRBJ1-1; no reliable D call. The V gene's germline CDR1 is MNHEY and CDR2 SVGEGT. The length of the CDR3 is 16 residues. V gave up 1 base and J gave up 4 bases, with 16 bases separating them. CDR3 nucleotide sequence: TGTGCCAGCAGTTACTTTGCCCCCCCGCCCGGCACTGAAGCTTTCTTT. Translation: CASSYFAPPPGTEAFF.

This clonotype was recorded many times. The gene calls are TRBV2 and TRBJ1-5; D perhaps matches TRBD1 (6 bases). The CDR3 sequence is 13 residues long. Trimming left V 5 bases short and J 3 bases short, with 8 bases between. Germline CDR1 reads SNHLY; CDR2 reads FYNNEI. The CDR3 DNA reads TGTGCCAGCAGTCGGACAGTCAATCAGCCCCAGCATTTT. Residues: CASSRTVNQPQHF.

The chain couples TRBV10-2 to TRBJ2-1; D call uncertain. Trimming removed 3 bases from V and 9 bases from J, with 6 bases in between. The CDR3 is made up of 11 amino acids. The germline CDR1 and CDR2 sequences are WSHSY and SAAADI. CDR3 sequence reads: CASSDDSEQFF. In DNA form, the CDR3 reads TGCGCCAGCAGTGACGACTCTGAGCAGTTCTTC.

This clonotype was seen more than once but under ten times. This chain connects TRBV5-1 to TRBJ1-2; D gene ambiguous. The CDR3 is 12 residues long. V dropped 0 bases and J dropped 8 bases, with 8 bases sitting between them. Germline values: CDR1 SGHRS, CDR2 YFSETQ. This CDR3 is CASSLDFKGYTF. CDR3 coding DNA: TGCGCCAGCAGCTTGGACTTTAAAGGCTACACCTTC.

This clonotype was counted ten times or more. This sequence joins TRBV15 and TRBJ1-4; 7 bases match TRBD1. In germline, CDR1 is LNHNV, CDR2 YYDKDF (reference sequence). J was trimmed by 4 bases and V by 3 bases; bases with no gene match: 5. This CDR3 spans 15 amino acids. CDR3 sequence: CATSSQGGINEKLFF. The CDR3 region has the DNA TGTGCCACCAGCAGTCAGGGGGGGATTAATGAAAAACTGTTTTTT.

This clonotype was observed a handful of times. This rearrangement joins TRBV10-2 to TRBJ2-5; D remains ambiguous. Germline V gives CDR1 WSHSY, CDR2 SAAADI. The V end lost 2 bases, the J end lost 7 bases, and 14 bases lay between the germline ends. The CDR3 has 14 amino acids. CDR3 loop: CASSEPSPARTQYF. The CDR3 DNA sequence: TGCGCCAGCAGTGAGCCCAGTCCGGCTAGGACCCAGTACTTC.

The V gene is TRBV5-1, the J gene TRBJ2-2; D may be TRBD2 (6 bases). The CDR3 loop spans 15 amino acids. Trimming removed 0 bases from V and 4 bases from J, with 10 bases in between. Germline CDR1 and CDR2: SGHRS and YFSETQ. The CDR3 DNA reads TGCGCCAGCAGCTTGGGGCGGGGATCCACCGGGGAGCTGTTTTTT. This gives the protein CASSLGRGSTGELFF.

This clonotype occurred many times. The chain has TRBV6-1 and TRBJ2-7, with a weak D call TRBD2 (6 bases). The CDR3 is 14 residues long. Germline values: CDR1 MNHNS, CDR2 SASEGT. V lost 5 bases and J lost 2, with 13 bases in between. The CDR3 loop reads CASSPFPGAYEQYF. The CDR3, as DNA: TGTGCCAGCAGTCCCTTCCCGGGGGCCTACGAGCAGTACTTC.

This clonotype came up many times. V gene TRBV18 combines with J gene TRBJ2-1, with D possibly matching TRBD2 (5 bases). The V gene's germline CDR1 is KGHSH and CDR2 LQKENI. Trimming pared 0 bases from V and 6 bases from J, leaving 12 bases between. CDR3 length equals 15 residues. The CDR3 here is CASSPPVGMGNEQFF. As DNA, the CDR3 is TGTGCCAGCTCACCACCAGTCGGGATGGGCAATGAGCAGTTCTTC.

A word on this clonotype: Compared with germline, one end of the junction differs, possibly owing to a read error. The rearrangement joins TRBV27 to TRBJ2-1, with D possibly matching TRBD2 (6 bases). Germline V gives CDR1 MNHEY, CDR2 SMNVEV (reference sequence). The CDR3 runs 15 residues. CDR3 nucleotide sequence: TGTGCCAGCAGTTCTAGCGACTTTACCTACAATGGGCAGTTCTTC. It specifies CASSSSDFTYNGQFF.

There are many counts of this clonotype. This rearrangement joins TRBV7-2 to TRBJ1-1; D is perhaps TRBD1 (5 bases). Deletions cut 1 base from V and 7 bases from J, with 10 bases between. Germline CDR1 is SGHTA and CDR2 is FQGNSA. The CDR3 covers 13 residues. The CDR3 region is CASSLVGTDEAFF. The CDR3 bases are TGTGCCAGCAGCTTAGTTGGGACGGATGAAGCTTTCTTT.